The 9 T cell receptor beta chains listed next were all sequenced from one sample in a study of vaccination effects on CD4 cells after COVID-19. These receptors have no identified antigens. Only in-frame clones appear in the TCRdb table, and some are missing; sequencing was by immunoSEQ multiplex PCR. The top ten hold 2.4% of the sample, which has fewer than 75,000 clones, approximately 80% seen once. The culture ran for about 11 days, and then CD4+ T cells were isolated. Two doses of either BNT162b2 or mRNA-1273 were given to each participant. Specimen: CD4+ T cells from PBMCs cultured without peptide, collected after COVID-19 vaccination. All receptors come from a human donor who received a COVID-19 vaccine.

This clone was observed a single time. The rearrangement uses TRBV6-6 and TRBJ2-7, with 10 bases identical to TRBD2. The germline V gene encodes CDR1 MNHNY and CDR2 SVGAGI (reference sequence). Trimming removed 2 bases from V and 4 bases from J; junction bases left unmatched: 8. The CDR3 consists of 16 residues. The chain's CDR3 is CASSYARSSGGYEQYV. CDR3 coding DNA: TGTGCCAGCAGTTACGCACGGTCTAGCGGGGGATACGAGCAGTACGTC.

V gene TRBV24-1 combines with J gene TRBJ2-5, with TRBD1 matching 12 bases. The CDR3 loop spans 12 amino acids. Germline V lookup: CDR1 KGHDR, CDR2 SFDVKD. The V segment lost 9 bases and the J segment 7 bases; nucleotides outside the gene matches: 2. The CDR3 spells CATGGQGATQYF. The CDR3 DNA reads TGTGCCACCGGGGGACAGGGGGCGACCCAGTACTTC.

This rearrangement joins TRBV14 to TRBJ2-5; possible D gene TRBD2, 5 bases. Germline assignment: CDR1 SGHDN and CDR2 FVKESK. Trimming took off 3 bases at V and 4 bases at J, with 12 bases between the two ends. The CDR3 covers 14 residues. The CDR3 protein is CASSQPRGLETQYF. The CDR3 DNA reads TGTGCCAGCAGCCAGCCTCGGGGTTTAGAGACCCAGTACTTC. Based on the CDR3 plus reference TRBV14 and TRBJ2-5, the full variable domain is EAGVTQFPSHSVIEKGQTVTLRCDPISGHDNLYWYRRVMGKEIKFLLHFVKESKQDESGMPNNRFLAERTGGTYSTLKVQPAELEDSGVYFCASSQPRGLETQYFGPGTRLLVL.

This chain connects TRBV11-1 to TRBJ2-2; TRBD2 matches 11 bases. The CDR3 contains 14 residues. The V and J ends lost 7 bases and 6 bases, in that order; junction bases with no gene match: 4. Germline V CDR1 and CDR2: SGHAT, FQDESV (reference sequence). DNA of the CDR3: TGTGCCAGCACCGAGGGACTAGCGGCCGGGGAGCTGTTTTTT. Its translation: CASTEGLAAGELFF.

For the CDR3, the DNA is TGTGCCACCAGCGTACAGGGTGGCACAGATACGCAGTATTTT. Protein sequence: CATSVQGGTDTQYF. This sequence joins TRBV15 and TRBJ2-3; weak D call: TRBD1 (6 bases). The CDR3 contains 14 residues. The V and J ends lost 5 bases and 1 base respectively, with 10 bases between them. The germline V gene has CDR1 LNHNV and CDR2 YYDKDF (reference sequence).

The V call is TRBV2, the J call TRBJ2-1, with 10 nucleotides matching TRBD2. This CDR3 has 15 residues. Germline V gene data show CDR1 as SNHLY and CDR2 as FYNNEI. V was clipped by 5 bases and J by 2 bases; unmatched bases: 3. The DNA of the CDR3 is TGTGCCAGCAGTTCCCTAGCGGGGGCCTACAATGAGCAGTTCTTC. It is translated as CASSSLAGAYNEQFF.

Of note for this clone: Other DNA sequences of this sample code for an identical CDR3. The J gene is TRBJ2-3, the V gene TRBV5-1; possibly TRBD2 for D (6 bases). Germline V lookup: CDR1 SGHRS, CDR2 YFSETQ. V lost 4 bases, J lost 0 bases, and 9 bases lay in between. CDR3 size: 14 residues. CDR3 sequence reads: CASSRDSSTDTQYF. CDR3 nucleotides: TGCGCCAGCAGCAGGGACTCTAGCACAGATACGCAGTATTTT.

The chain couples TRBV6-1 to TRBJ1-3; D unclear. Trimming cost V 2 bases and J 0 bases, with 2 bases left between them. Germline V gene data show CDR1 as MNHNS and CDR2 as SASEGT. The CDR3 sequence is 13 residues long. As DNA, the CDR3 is TGTGCCAGCAGTGAACGCTCTGGAAACACCATATATTTT. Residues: CASSERSGNTIYF.

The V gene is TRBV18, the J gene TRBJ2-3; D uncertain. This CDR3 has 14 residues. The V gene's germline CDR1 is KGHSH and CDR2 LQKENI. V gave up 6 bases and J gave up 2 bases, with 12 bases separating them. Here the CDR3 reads CASSEAQHTDTQYF. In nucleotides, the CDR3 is TGTGCCAGCTCCGAAGCCCAGCACACAGATACGCAGTATTTT. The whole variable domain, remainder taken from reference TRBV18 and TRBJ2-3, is NAGVMQNPRHLVRRRGQEARLRCSPMKGHSHVYWYRQLPEEGLKFMVYLQKENIIDESGMPKERFSAEFPKEGPSILRIQQVVRGDSAAYFCASSEAQHTDTQYFGPGTRLTVL.